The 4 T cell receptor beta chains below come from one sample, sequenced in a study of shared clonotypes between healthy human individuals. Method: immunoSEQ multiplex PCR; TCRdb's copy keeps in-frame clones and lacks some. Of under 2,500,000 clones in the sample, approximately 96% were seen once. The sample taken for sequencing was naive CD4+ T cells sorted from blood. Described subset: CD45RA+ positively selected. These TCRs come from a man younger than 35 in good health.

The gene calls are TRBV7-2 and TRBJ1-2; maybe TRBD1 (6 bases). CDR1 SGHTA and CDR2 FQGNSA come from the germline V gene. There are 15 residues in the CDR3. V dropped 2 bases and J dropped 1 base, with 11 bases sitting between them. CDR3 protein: CASSLSNRVNYGYTF. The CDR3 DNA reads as TGTGCCAGCAGCTTATCCAACAGGGTTAACTATGGCTACACCTTC.

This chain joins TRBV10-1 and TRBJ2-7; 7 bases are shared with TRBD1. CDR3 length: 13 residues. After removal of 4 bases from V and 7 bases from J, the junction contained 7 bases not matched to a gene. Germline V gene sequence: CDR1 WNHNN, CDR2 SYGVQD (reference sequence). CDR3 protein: CASSVTGVREQYF. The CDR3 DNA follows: TGCGCCAGCAGTGTAACAGGGGTGAGGGAGCAGTACTTC.

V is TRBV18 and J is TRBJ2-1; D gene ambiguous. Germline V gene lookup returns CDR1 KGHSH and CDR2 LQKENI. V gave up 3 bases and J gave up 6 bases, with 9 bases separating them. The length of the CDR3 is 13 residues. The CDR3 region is CASSPDTINEQFF. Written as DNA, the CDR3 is TGTGCCAGCTCACCTGACACAATCAATGAGCAGTTCTTC.

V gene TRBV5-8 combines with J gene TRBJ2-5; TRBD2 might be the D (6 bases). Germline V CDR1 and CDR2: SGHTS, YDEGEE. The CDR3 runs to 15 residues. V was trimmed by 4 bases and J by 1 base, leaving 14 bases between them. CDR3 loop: CASSTYPGVQETQYF. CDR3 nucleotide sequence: TGTGCCAGCAGCACGTATCCGGGGGTCCAAGAGACCCAGTACTTC.